The entry below describes one TCR beta chain. Its antigen is unidentified. A second PCR, run for roughly 7 to 12 cycles, used a sample-barcoded 5' primer plus a J-beta primer mix. Each cDNA molecule received a tag from a template-switch adaptor that had 12 random nucleotides. MiXCR was run by TCRdb on the 5' RACE reads, yielding one entry per CDR3 protein. The table records 1.5 million to 2 million distinct CDR3 sequences, about 30% of them present only once. This entry is derived from a study of blood T cells in healthy people across ages. Findings of the study overall: As age increased, TCR beta diversity per million T cells fell in a roughly linear fashion. When set beside aged donors, long-lived donors presented more naive CD4+ cells and higher diversity.

Donors were systemically healthy Caucasian individuals from Russia aged roughly 6 to 90 years. Trimming stripped 5 bases from V and 6 bases from J, with 19 bases between. In germline, CDR1 is DFQATT, CDR2 SNEGSKA (reference sequence). This CDR3 has 14 amino acids. The gene calls are TRBV20-1 and TRBJ1-1, with D unresolved. The sequenced sample was blood. The TCR originated in a woman aged 25 to 39 in good health. The CDR3 protein is CSASPMSFPPEAFF. CDR3 in DNA: TGCAGTGCTTCGCCCATGTCCTTTCCCCCTGAAGCTTTCTTT.